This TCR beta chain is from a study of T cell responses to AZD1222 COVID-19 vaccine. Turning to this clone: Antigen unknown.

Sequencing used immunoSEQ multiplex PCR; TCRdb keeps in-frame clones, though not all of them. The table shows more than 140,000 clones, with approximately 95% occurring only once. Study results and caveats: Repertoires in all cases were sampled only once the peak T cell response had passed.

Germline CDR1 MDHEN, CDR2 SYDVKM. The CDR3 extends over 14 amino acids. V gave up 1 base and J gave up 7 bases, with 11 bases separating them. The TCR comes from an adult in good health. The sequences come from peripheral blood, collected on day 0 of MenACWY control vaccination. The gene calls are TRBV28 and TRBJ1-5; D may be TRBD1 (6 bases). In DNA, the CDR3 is TGTGCCAGCAGTTTATTGGGGGGCGGACAGCCCCAGCATTTT. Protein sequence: CASSLLGGGQPQHF.